The T cell receptor (beta chain) described here comes from a study of OX40 agonist ivuxolimab in advanced cancers. Whole-study context: Intravenous ivuxolimab at 0.01 to 10 mg/kg was given to patients every 2 weeks. Averaging roughly 60 years in age, with a range of about 23 to 79, the cohort was about 83% male. The study's findings and limits: Expanded clones were, on average, more numerous in CD8+ T cells than in CD4+. Researchers did not determine the expanded peripheral T cells' antigen specificity.

Method: immunoSEQ multiplex PCR; TCRdb's copy keeps in-frame clones and lacks some. Altogether around 65,000 clones are present, roughly 90% being singletons, with the ten largest covering approximately 12%. This CDR3 has 11 amino acids. The germline V and J ends were trimmed by 4 bases and 4 bases, with 4 bases remaining between them. Germline V CDR1 and CDR2: MNHEY, SMNVEV (reference sequence). To note about this clone: What it recognizes is unknown.

The rearrangement joins TRBV27 to TRBJ2-5, with D unresolved. The TCR originated in an adult with an advanced solid tumor such as melanoma, head and neck, liver or kidney cancer. This specimen consisted of CD4+ or CD8+ T cells sorted from blood, obtained in a trial of the OX40 agonist ivuxolimab. CDR3: CASSYGETQYF. In nucleotides, the CDR3 is TGTGCCAGCAGTTATGGAGAGACCCAGTACTTC.